Presented here are 27 T cell receptor beta chains from one specimen sequenced in a study of blood T cell repertoires in COVID-19 (TCRdb year 2020). Library construction relied on the immunoSEQ multiplex PCR assay. Imported from immuneACCESS, the table was reduced by TCRdb to in-frame sequences with V and J called. These copies leave out some clones; in studies compared against another copy, an unresolved V gene accounts for under half, and the cause of the remainder is not known. For this sample there are some 180,000 clones; 75% to 90% appear just once. The ten largest clones take up around 6.2% of the sample. Specimen: PBMCs or T cells enriched from blood (not recorded which). The receptors were gathered from a man in his forties or fifties who had recovered from COVID-19.

The rearrangement links TRBV7-9 to TRBJ2-7, with D possibly matching TRBD2 (6 bases). The CDR3 contains 15 residues. Deletions cut 3 bases from V and 0 bases from J, with 12 bases between. Looked up from germline, CDR1 is SEHNR and CDR2 is FQNEAQ (reference sequence). CDR3 in DNA: TGTGCCAGCAGCTTCCAAAGCGGGCGCTCCTACGAGCAGTACTTC. Protein sequence: CASSFQSGRSYEQYF.

CDR3 in DNA: TGTGCCAGCAGCTCACAGGGAATGTCAGAGACCCAGTACTTC. Protein: CASSSQGMSETQYF. The chain carries TRBV5-4 and TRBJ2-5; the D gene is possibly TRBD1 (6 bases). The V gene lost 3 bases and the J gene lost 4 bases, with 13 bases spanning the gap. This CDR3 has 14 residues. Per the germline V gene, CDR1 is SGHNT and CDR2 is YYREEE (reference sequence). Filled out from reference TRBV5-4 and TRBJ2-5, the complete variable domain reads ETGVTQSPTHLIKTRGQQVTLRCSSQSGHNTVSWYQQALGQGPQFIFQYYREEENGRGNFPPRFSGLQFPNYSSELNVNALELDDSALYLCASSSQGMSETQYFGPGTRLLVL.

This clone has just one count. The CDR3 reads CASSQGPLGQGGRGYTF. The CDR3 DNA is TGTGCCAGCAGCCAGGGTCCTTTGGGACAGGGGGGACGTGGCTACACCTTC. V gene TRBV4-2 combines with J gene TRBJ1-2; 11 positions match TRBD1. V shed 3 bases and J 7 bases; nucleotides not matched to a gene: 13. This CDR3 is 17 amino acids long. The germline V gene has CDR1 LGHNA and CDR2 YNFKEQ.

A single count supports this clone. No DNA is shown, since the ends of the CDR3 on it are uncertain; the CDR3 is the one TCRdb lists. The rearrangement links TRBV27 to TRBJ2-7; the table's D call of TRBD2 was not tested on the DNA. The germline gives CDR1 MNHEY, CDR2 SMNVEV (reference sequence). The CDR3 adds up to 13 amino acids, both ends counted. The CDR3 here is CASTSGGLGEQYF.

This sequence joins TRBV5-4 and TRBJ1-1; maybe TRBD1 (5 bases). There are 14 residues in the CDR3. V lost 4 bases, J lost 2 bases, and 12 bases lay in between. Per germline, CDR1 SGHNT and CDR2 YYREEE (reference sequence). The CDR3 sequence is CASSLETANTEAFF. DNA for the CDR3: TGTGCCAGCAGCCTGGAGACAGCTAACACTGAAGCTTTCTTT. Combining the CDR3 with reference TRBV5-4 and TRBJ1-1 gives the whole variable domain ETGVTQSPTHLIKTRGQQVTLRCSSQSGHNTVSWYQQALGQGPQFIFQYYREEENGRGNFPPRFSGLQFPNYSSELNVNALELDDSALYLCASSLETANTEAFFGQGTRLTVV.

The chain has TRBV11-2 and TRBJ1-2; no clear D gene. The germline V gene has CDR1 SGHAT and CDR2 FQNNGV. CDR3 length equals 15 residues. V gave up 3 bases and J gave up 0 bases, with 11 bases separating them. CDR3 residues: CASSLARAANYGYTF. The CDR3 DNA sequence: TGTGCCAGCAGCTTGGCCCGCGCGGCTAACTATGGCTACACCTTC.

As for this clone: Distinct nucleotide sequences in the sample also encode this CDR3. This sequence joins TRBV6-5 and TRBJ1-1; 7 nucleotides align to TRBD1. Per the germline V gene, CDR1 is MNHEY and CDR2 is SVGAGI. This CDR3 is 12 amino acids long. J gave up 8 bases and V 6 bases, and 6 bases lay outside the gene matches. CDR3 residues: CASRFRDREAFF. DNA of the CDR3: TGTGCCAGCAGATTCCGGGACAGAGAAGCTTTCTTT.

The V gene is TRBV29-1, the J gene TRBJ1-3; 8 positions match TRBD1. The germline V gene encodes CDR1 SQVTM and CDR2 ANQGSEA. There are 14 residues in the CDR3. V trimming: 4 bases; J trimming: 6 bases; junction bases outside the gene matches: 8. This CDR3 reads CSVGIGTGLNTIYF. DNA for the CDR3: TGCAGCGTTGGTATAGGGACAGGTCTAAACACCATATATTTT.

J is TRBJ1-5 and V is TRBV11-2; TRBD1 might be the D (5 bases). The V end was cut by 1 base, the J end by 9 bases, with 13 bases between. Germline lookup yields CDR1 SGHAT and CDR2 FQNNGV. CDR3 length equals 14 residues. CDR3 coding DNA: TGTGCCAGCAGCTTAGGGGACGGGGGAAGGCCCCAGCATTTT. Residues: CASSLGDGGRPQHF. The full variable domain, with the rest looked up from reference TRBV11-2 and TRBJ1-5, is EAGVAQSPRYKIIEKRQSVAFWCNPISGHATLYWYQQILGQGPKLLIQFQNNGVVDDSQLPKDRFSAERLKGVDSTLKIQPAKLEDSAVYLCASSLGDGGRPQHFGDGTRLSIL.

The chain is built from TRBV5-1 and TRBJ2-7; possibly TRBD1 for D (6 bases). The ends were cut back, 4 bases at V and 5 bases at J, with 13 bases in the middle. Germline V gene sequence: CDR1 SGHRS, CDR2 YFSETQ. The CDR3 length is 13 residues. This chain's CDR3 is CASSITGRDEQYF. CDR3 nucleotides: TGCGCCAGCAGCATAACAGGGCGTGACGAGCAGTACTTC.

This chain connects TRBV11-2 to TRBJ1-2; D possibly corresponds to TRBD1 (6 bases). Trimming removed 5 bases from V and 4 bases from J, with 11 bases in between. Germline V lookup: CDR1 SGHAT, CDR2 FQNNGV. The CDR3 sequence is 13 residues long. Written as DNA, the CDR3 is TGTGCCAGCAGCCCGGGACATACCTATGGCTACACCTTC. It specifies CASSPGHTYGYTF.

The J gene is TRBJ2-3, the V gene TRBV5-5; 8 bases are a match to TRBD2. With 3 bases clipped from V and 4 bases from J, the junction kept 10 bases outside the gene matches. The CDR3 is made up of 16 amino acids. CDR1 is SGHKS, CDR2 YYEKEE, per germline (reference sequence). The CDR3 DNA reads TGTGCCAGCAGCTCCCTTTTCGGGGGGGCCGCAGATACGCAGTATTTT. Translation gives CASSSLFGGAADTQYF.

This clone was detected only once. The chain recombines TRBV7-9 with TRBJ2-5; 12 nucleotides match TRBD2. CDR1 SEHNR and CDR2 FQNEAQ come from the germline V gene (reference sequence). The junction had 3 bases not matched to a gene; V was cut back by 2 bases and J by 5 bases. CDR3 size: 15 residues. The CDR3 reads CASSLRLAGVETQYF. In nucleotides, the CDR3 is TGTGCCAGCAGCTTAAGACTAGCGGGGGTGGAGACCCAGTACTTC.

The genes are TRBV4-2 and TRBJ1-1; D perhaps matches TRBD1 (5 bases). V was shortened by 8 bases and J by 1 base, with 17 bases between the two germline ends. The CDR3 totals 15 residues. Germline V gene lookup returns CDR1 LGHNA and CDR2 YNFKEQ. Here the CDR3 reads CASSSNGGSNTEAFF. In DNA form, the CDR3 reads TGTGCCAGCTCTTCTAACGGGGGGTCGAACACTGAAGCTTTCTTT.

This chain connects TRBV19 to TRBJ2-7; D perhaps matches TRBD1 (5 bases). Trimming took off 5 bases at V and 8 bases at J, with 10 bases between the two ends. Germline V gene data show CDR1 as LNHDA and CDR2 as SQIVND (reference sequence). CDR3 length equals 11 residues. For the CDR3, the DNA is TGTGCCAGTAGTTCACGACAGCAGCAGTACTTC. Residues: CASSSRQQQYF.

The chain recombines TRBV11-1 with TRBJ2-7; D is unresolved. CDR3 length equals 13 residues. Germline values: CDR1 SGHAT, CDR2 FQDESV (reference sequence). V was cut by 3 bases and J by 3 bases, with 9 bases left in between. CDR3 nucleotide sequence: TGTGCCAGCAGCTTGTCAGGCTACTACGAGCAGTACTTC. This codes for CASSLSGYYEQYF.

This clone was found many times. The chain carries TRBV19 and TRBJ2-3, with 11 nucleotides matching TRBD2. The V segment lost 7 bases and the J segment 4 bases; nucleotides outside the gene matches: 7. The germline gives CDR1 LNHDA, CDR2 SQIVND (reference sequence). The CDR3 sequence is 15 residues long. The CDR3 DNA follows: TGTGCCAGTACCGAGGTAGCGGGAGGGGCAGATACGCAGTATTTT. It is translated as CASTEVAGGADTQYF.

The rearrangement joins TRBV6-5 to TRBJ2-3; 13 bases fit TRBD2. CDR3 length: 16 amino acids. Unmatched junction bases numbered 6, after V lost 2 bases and J lost 7 bases. Germline CDR1 reads MNHEY; CDR2 reads SVGAGI. CDR3 sequence: CASSYGTSGNGYTQYF. CDR3 nucleotides: TGTGCCAGCAGTTACGGGACTAGCGGGAACGGTTATACGCAGTATTTT.

This chain connects TRBV30 to TRBJ2-1, with 10 bases aligning to TRBD2. Germline CDR1 GTSNPN, CDR2 SVGIG (reference sequence). With 7 bases clipped from V and 14 bases from J, the junction kept 17 bases outside the gene matches. The CDR3 loop spans 14 amino acids. CDR3 sequence reads: CAFQRVAGGPVEFF. The CDR3 DNA is TGTGCCTTCCAGAGGGTAGCGGGGGGCCCCGTAGAGTTCTTC.

V and J are TRBV28 and TRBJ2-7; 8 bases are shared with TRBD1. The V gene end was trimmed by 4 bases and the J gene end by 3 bases; junction bases not matched to a gene: 11. In germline, CDR1 is MDHEN, CDR2 SYDVKM. CDR3 size: 16 residues. Written as DNA, the CDR3 is TGTGCCAGCAGTTCTTCCGACAGGGGACTCGTCTACGAGCAGTACTTC. Its protein product is CASSSSDRGLVYEQYF.

The CDR3 nucleotides read TGCGCCAGCAGTGAAACGAGGACAGGGGGCGCGGGCGAGCAGTACTTC. Protein sequence: CASSETRTGGAGEQYF. The V and J genes are TRBV10-2 and TRBJ2-7, with TRBD1 matching 11 bases. V trimming: 3 bases; J trimming: 6 bases; junction bases outside the gene matches: 10. Germline CDR1 reads WSHSY; CDR2 reads SAAADI. The CDR3 contains 16 residues.

The CDR3 DNA sequence: TGTGCCAGCAGTTTAGACTTTCCCCAGCCCCAGCATTTT. Its protein product is CASSLDFPQPQHF. The chain is built from TRBV12-3 or TRBV12-4 and TRBJ1-5, with D hard to call. The CDR3 has 13 residues. V shed 1 base and J shed 7 bases, with 8 bases lying between them.

The chain couples TRBV6-5 to TRBJ1-3; D is perhaps TRBD1 (6 bases). CDR3 length: 14 amino acids. The ends were cut back, 4 bases at V and 2 bases at J, with 9 bases in the middle. Germline values: CDR1 MNHEY, CDR2 SVGAGI. CDR3 loop: CASSFTGTGNTIYF. The DNA for the CDR3 is TGTGCCAGCAGTTTCACAGGGACTGGAAACACCATATATTTT.

This chain joins TRBV10-3 and TRBJ1-6; 7 bases are shared with TRBD1. V lost 8 bases and J lost 7; bases outside the gene matches: 8. This CDR3 comprises 14 residues. CDR1 and CDR2 from the germline V gene are ENHRY and SYGVKD. The CDR3 DNA follows: TGTGCCATCCGTCCTGGGACAGAGAATTCACCCCTCCACTTT. Its protein product is CAIRPGTENSPLHF.

The chain carries TRBV5-1 and TRBJ2-5; 10 bases are shared with TRBD2. V lost 0 bases to trimming and J lost 5 bases; unmatched junction nucleotides: 7. Germline V gives CDR1 SGHRS, CDR2 YFSETQ. This CDR3 comprises 16 residues. CDR3 loop: CASSLDGAAGGETQYF. The CDR3 DNA reads TGCGCCAGCAGCTTGGATGGGGCAGCGGGAGGGGAGACCCAGTACTTC.

The chain recombines TRBV28 with TRBJ1-1; TRBD1 agrees at 7 bases. V lost 1 base, J lost 1 base, and 3 bases stayed unmatched. Germline V gives CDR1 MDHEN, CDR2 SYDVKM. This CDR3 comprises 15 residues. CDR3 nucleotide sequence: TGTGCCAGCAGTTTATTTGGGACAGCGAACACTGAAGCTTTCTTT. The encoded protein is CASSLFGTANTEAFF.

The genes are TRBV7-9 and TRBJ1-1; D is perhaps TRBD1 (6 bases). Germline CDR1 SEHNR, CDR2 FQNEAQ (reference sequence). The CDR3 loop spans 14 amino acids. The V end lost 5 bases, the J end lost 5 bases, and 15 bases lay between the germline ends. Here the CDR3 DNA reads TGTGCCAGCAGCCTTCAACAGGGCTGGACTGAAGCTTTCTTT. Translation gives CASSLQQGWTEAFF.